This TCR beta chain is from a study of cytomegalovirus exposure and HLA in healthy donors. In the case of this clone: No antigen is known for it.

The PCR was carried out with 60 Vbeta primers and 13 Jbeta primers. This table comes from immunoSEQ multiplex PCR, and its TCRdb copy is limited to in-frame clones, with some not included. The data contain about 200,000 clones, around nine tenths of them singletons. CDR1 and CDR2 (germline): SGHNT, YENEEA. J gave up 0 bases and V 5 bases, and 6 bases lay outside the gene matches. The CDR3 runs 16 residues. Study-wide results and limits: A classifier reportedly called cytomegalovirus status with high sensitivity and specificity. Analysis was carried out at a later point, and it linked a missense DCLRE1C variant to TCR beta V- and J-gene trimming.

Material for sequencing was PBMCs. This receptor was obtained from a woman under 30 in good health and CMV-seronegative. The V call is TRBV11-3, the J call TRBJ2-1; the match to TRBD2 covers 8 bases. This CDR3 is CASSPHLAGSYNEQFF. Written as DNA, the CDR3 is TGTGCCAGCAGCCCCCACCTAGCGGGCTCCTACAATGAGCAGTTCTTC.